This T cell receptor beta chain was sequenced during a study of graft-versus-host responses after intestinal transplantation. Study details: Isolated intestinal, liver-intestinal, or multivisceral transplants were what recipients had. Tacrolimus plus steroids were given to all recipients for about 3 years, preceded by anti-thymocyte globulin induction. Whole-study results and caveats: Allografts carried high graft-versus-host to host-versus-graft clonal ratios in patients having graft-donor T cell macrochimerism.

The repertoire was sequenced with immunoSEQ multiplex PCR; TCRdb's copy has only in-frame clones and lacks some. The sample shows approximately 82,000 clones, 91% of them seen only once. Deletions cut 5 bases from V and 0 bases from J, with 7 bases between. This CDR3 has 14 amino acids. Germline CDR1 is SGHTA and CDR2 is FQGNSA. For this clone: Its antigen is unidentified.

This TCR was sampled from a human donor who received an intestinal transplant. V is TRBV7-2 and J is TRBJ1-4; D gene ambiguous. Sequencing was performed on unstimulated CD4+ T cells sorted from spleen or lymph node cells, taken before intestinal transplant. In DNA form, the CDR3 reads TGTGCCAGCAGCCCAGTTGCAACTAATGAAAAACTGTTTTTT. This gives the protein CASSPVATNEKLFF.